This section outlines one TCR beta chain sequence together with its context. This entry belongs to a study of blood T cell repertoires in COVID-19. Study as a whole: From T cells, B-cell-depleted T cells, or PBMCs came the material, which was cDNA or gDNA.

Some clones are missing from TCRdb's copy, which holds only in-frame ones; the method was immunoSEQ multiplex PCR. Seen here are 300,000 or so clones, over 85% observed once, and the top ten hold roughly 2.6%. Clinical history as reported by participants underpinned cohort assignment. V lost 4 bases, J lost 6 bases, and 4 bases stayed unmatched. CDR1 is MGHDK, CDR2 SYGVNS, per germline. The CDR3 consists of 15 residues. The source is a man aged 60 to 75 who had recovered from COVID-19. The sample taken for sequencing was PBMCs or T cells enriched from blood (not recorded which). The V and J genes are TRBV25-1 and TRBJ2-1; TRBD1 aligns across 12 bases. CDR3 sequence reads: CASSGGQGAFNEQFF. CDR3 nucleotide sequence: TGTGCCAGCAGTGGGGGACAGGGGGCTTTCAATGAGCAGTTCTTC.